A single sample gave rise to the 14 T cell receptor beta chains below, sequenced in a study of tumor-infiltrating lymphocytes in primary liver carcinoma. A primer matching the constant region was used to make TCR beta cDNA from 500 to 600 ng of total RNA. Slightly modified ARM-PCR with three nested multiplex PCR rounds yielded TCR beta libraries. TRBV1-TRBV30 forward primers paired with a C-beta reverse primer were used in the first two PCR rounds, which ran approximately 10 cycles each. One entry per CDR3 protein results from TCRdb running MiXCR on the multiplex PCR reads. This table has 85,000 to 100,000 distinct CDR3 sequences, about 70% appearing once. Starting material for RNA and DNA co-extraction consisted of about 20-30 mg of unsorted bulk tissue. Sequenced: tumor-adjacent normal liver tissue. These receptors originate from a man in his forties with primary liver carcinoma and hepatitis B virus infection.

A word on this clonotype: The junction and the germline gene differ at one end; a read error may be behind it. The genes are TRBV28 and TRBJ2-7; perhaps TRBD1 as D (6 bases). CDR1 is MDHEN and CDR2 is SYDVKM in the germline V gene. CDR3 length: 14 amino acids. CDR3 region: CANSLGHSSYEQYF. The CDR3 DNA follows: TGTGCCAACAGTCTGGGACACTCCTCCTACGAGCAGTACTTC. Supplemented by reference TRBV28 and TRBJ2-7, the full variable domain reads DVKVTQSSRYLVKRTGEKVFLECVQDMDHENMFWYRQDPGLGLRLIYFSYDVKMKEKGDIPEGYSVSREKKERFSLILESASTNQTSMYLCANSLGHSSYEQYFGPGTRLTVT.

This clonotype was seen more than once but under ten times. The chain carries TRBV30 and TRBJ2-3; the D is unclear. This CDR3 region has 13 residues. Germline V CDR1 and CDR2: GTSNPN, SVGIG (reference sequence). V shed 6 bases and J shed 0 bases, with 10 bases lying between them. The CDR3 DNA is TGTGCCTGCTCCGGGCCTAGCACAGATACGCAGTATTTT. Translating gives CACSGPSTDTQYF.

The sample holds many counts of this clonotype. The chain links TRBV29-1 to TRBJ2-7; 11 positions match TRBD1. Per germline, CDR1 SQVTM and CDR2 ANQGSEA. This CDR3 region has 15 residues. V shed 2 bases and J 3 bases; nucleotides not matched to a gene: 6. This chain's CDR3 is CSVELGDRGNYEQYF. In nucleotides, the CDR3 is TGCAGCGTTGAACTTGGGGACAGGGGGAACTACGAGCAGTACTTC.

The CDR3 region is CASSLAGGRVSDTQYF. The CDR3 DNA follows: TGCGCCAGCAGCTTGGCTGGCGGGAGGGTGTCGGATACGCAGTATTTT. The chain employs TRBV5-1 and TRBJ2-3, with 9 bases that match TRBD2. Germline loops: CDR1 SGHRS, CDR2 YFSETQ. The CDR3 is 16 amino acids. J was trimmed by 6 bases and V by 0 bases; bases with no gene match: 8.

V gene TRBV6-7 combines with J gene TRBJ2-5; 10 nucleotides agree with TRBD1. TRBV6-7 is known as an ORF, though its function is uncertain. The CDR3 covers 16 residues. The ends lost 6 bases at V and 5 bases at J; junction bases unmatched: 12. DNA of the CDR3: TGTGCCAGCAGGACCCCGGGACAGGGGCTGAAGGAGACCCAGTACTTC. It codes for CASRTPGQGLKETQYF.

There are many counts of this clonotype. The chain is built from TRBV6-6 and TRBJ1-1; the D gene is possibly TRBD1 (5 bases). CDR1 is MNHNY, CDR2 SVGAGI, per germline (reference sequence). The CDR3 extends over 14 amino acids. Trimming took off 7 bases at V and 4 bases at J, with 16 bases between the two ends. CDR3 coding DNA: TGTGCCAGCATCAAACAGGAGGGTGTCACTGAAGCTTTCTTT. Amino acid sequence: CASIKQEGVTEAFF.

J is TRBJ2-3 and V is TRBV2, with D perhaps TRBD2 (5 bases). The germline V gene encodes CDR1 SNHLY and CDR2 FYNNEI. There are 15 residues in the CDR3. The V gene lost 8 bases and the J gene lost 6 bases, with 21 bases spanning the gap. The chain's CDR3 is CASRALSGSGDTQYF. DNA for the CDR3: TGTGCCAGCCGTGCGTTGTCGGGATCGGGGGATACGCAGTATTTT.

About this clonotype: Possible read error: a much larger clone is one base away. This chain uses TRBV12-3 or TRBV12-4 with TRBJ2-4, with 8 bases identical to TRBD2. After removal of 7 bases from V and 8 bases from J, the junction contained 10 bases not matched to a gene. The CDR3 covers 14 residues. CDR3 sequence: CASTTAGGTHIQYF. CDR3 in DNA: TGTGCCAGCACTACCGCGGGGGGTACGCACATTCAGTACTTC.

CDR3 DNA sequence: TGTGCCAGCAGTGATGGGGGTTCCTGTTTTTTT. Amino acids: CASSDGGSCFF. The chain couples TRBV25-1 to TRBJ1-4; a weak D match, TRBD1 (5 bases). The CDR3 contains 11 residues. V dropped 3 bases and J dropped 17 bases, with 13 bases sitting between them. The germline V gene encodes CDR1 MGHDK and CDR2 SYGVNS.

This clonotype was counted a single time. A much more abundant neighbour one base away suggests this may be a read error. The CDR3 DNA sequence: TGTGCCAGGAGCTTGCGGGAGGACTACACAGATACGCAGTATTTT. Translation gives CARSLREDYTDTQYF. The V gene is TRBV5-6, the J gene TRBJ2-3, with 8 bases that match TRBD2. Germline V gene sequence: CDR1 SGHDT, CDR2 YYEEEE. CDR3 length: 15 residues.

A word on this clonotype: A read error may be the cause here, since a much bigger clone is one base away. The rearrangement joins TRBV6-5 to TRBJ2-2; D call uncertain. This CDR3 region has 13 residues. Germline assignment: CDR1 MNHEY and CDR2 SVGAGI. CDR3 sequence (DNA): TGTGTCAGCAGAGATCTTTACACCGGGGAGCTGTTTTTT. Its protein is CVSRDLYTGELFF.

The V call is TRBV11-1, the J call TRBJ2-2, with D perhaps matching TRBD1 (5 bases). From germline, CDR1 is SGHAT and CDR2 FQDESV (reference sequence). V lost 11 bases and J lost 8, with 24 bases in between. The CDR3 is 15 residues long. The CDR3 bases are TGTGCCGACAGCTTAATGCGGTCCCCCGGAGGGGAGCTGTTTTTT. This gives the protein CADSLMRSPGGELFF.

This clonotype was detected ten times or more. The chain employs TRBV10-2 and TRBJ2-7; D is undetermined. Germline CDR1 is WSHSY and CDR2 is SAAADI. The CDR3 loop spans 14 amino acids. V was pared by 2 bases and J by 2 bases, with 10 bases between. Here the CDR3 DNA reads TGCGCCAGCAGTGAGATACAGAAGCCCTACGAGCAGTACTTC. This encodes CASSEIQKPYEQYF.

As for this clonotype: This may be a read error: a much more frequent sequence differs by one nucleotide. The chain is built from TRBV30 and TRBJ2-2; D is uncertain. Trimming removed 2 bases from V and 7 bases from J, with 11 bases in between. Germline values: CDR1 GTSNPN, CDR2 SVGIG (reference sequence). The CDR3 totals 13 residues. CDR3 nucleotides: TGTGCCTGGAGTTTTGGGATGGGCGGGGAGCTGTTTTTT. This translates into CAWSFGMGGELFF.